These T cell receptor beta chains were read from a single sample in a study of patients and donors after allogeneic stem cell transplantation. Via MiXCR, TCRdb re-called the RT-PCR reads, giving one row per CDR3 protein. This sample has about a million distinct CDR3 sequences, with roughly 17% found just once. Sequenced: blood, either unsorted or a sorted T cell fraction (not recorded which). The receptors come from a human donor who was either an allogeneic HSCT recipient or a stem cell or donor lymphocyte infusion donor (not recorded which). It is not recorded whose cells these are; they may come from a transplant donor. The conserved cysteine and the conserved F or W are not part of the CDR3 here.

V,J,CDR3
TRBV20-1,TRBJ2-2,SARLSGGASGELF
TRBV19,TRBJ1-5,ASSIDTSRGNQPQH
TRBV6-2/TRBV6-3,TRBJ2-5,ASSHWGGKETQY
TRBV15,TRBJ1-1,ATSRDENTEAF
TRBV5-1,TRBJ2-7,ASSSGSIAYEQY
TRBV20-1,TRBJ2-7,CASFRGANYEQY
TRBV3-1,TRBJ2-2,ASRGLLPGTGELF
TRBV11-2,TRBJ2-7,ASSPPPGCGYEQY
TRBV28,TRBJ2-7,ASAQPRGSSEQY
TRBV10-3,TRBJ1-4,AIISGAANREKLF